The rows below give T cell receptor beta chains drawn from one sample of a study of blood T cells in healthy people across ages. TCRdb processed the 5' RACE reads anew with MiXCR; each CDR3 protein has one entry. The sample records 1.5 million to 1.8 million distinct CDR3 sequences, less than 45% being singletons. The sequencing sample was made of blood. Receptors originate from a woman younger than 35 in good health. CDR3s include the opening cysteine and the closing phenylalanine or tryptophan. The order of the fields is CDR3 protein, V gene, J gene.

cdr3_aa: CASSLPGTGNNEQFF
v_call: TRBV7-9
j_call: TRBJ2-1

cdr3_aa: CSVVGQMDTEAFF
v_call: TRBV29-1
j_call: TRBJ1-1

cdr3_aa: CASSQDLGYSAGETQYF
v_call: TRBV3-1
j_call: TRBJ2-5

cdr3_aa: CASSYSPSPLHF
v_call: TRBV6-2/TRBV6-3
j_call: TRBJ1-6

cdr3_aa: CASSLDGLREQYF
v_call: TRBV5-6
j_call: TRBJ2-7

cdr3_aa: CASSQANGGLETQYF
v_call: TRBV3-1
j_call: TRBJ2-5

cdr3_aa: CASRSIDRTYGYTF
v_call: TRBV6-2/TRBV6-3
j_call: TRBJ1-2

cdr3_aa: CASRQTSGRMWDTQYF
v_call: TRBV7-2
j_call: TRBJ2-3

cdr3_aa: CASSQVGLGDSTF
v_call: TRBV4-1
j_call: TRBJ1-2

cdr3_aa: CASSQVEGSYEQYF
v_call: TRBV4-1
j_call: TRBJ2-7

cdr3_aa: CASSTTSGGQTYNEQFF
v_call: TRBV21-1
j_call: TRBJ2-1

cdr3_aa: CASSPTEGGANVLTF
v_call: TRBV3-1
j_call: TRBJ2-6

cdr3_aa: CSARFVASGSPLHF
v_call: TRBV20-1
j_call: TRBJ1-6

cdr3_aa: CASSEFVTGSYTF
v_call: TRBV6-1
j_call: TRBJ1-2

cdr3_aa: CASDDPNTGELFF
v_call: TRBV6-5
j_call: TRBJ2-2

cdr3_aa: CASSPRERGRTEAFF
v_call: TRBV7-9
j_call: TRBJ1-1

cdr3_aa: CASSRRGQVYEQYF
v_call: TRBV12-3/TRBV12-4
j_call: TRBJ2-7

cdr3_aa: CSVEPDRGDEQYF
v_call: TRBV29-1
j_call: TRBJ2-7

cdr3_aa: CASSQDRAVPPGNTIYF
v_call: TRBV14
j_call: TRBJ1-3

cdr3_aa: CATSSKLAGNTEAFF
v_call: TRBV15
j_call: TRBJ1-1

cdr3_aa: CASSLSGGISGNTIYF
v_call: TRBV27
j_call: TRBJ1-3

cdr3_aa: CSALVDPGTSGAFTSTDTQYF
v_call: TRBV20-1
j_call: TRBJ2-3

cdr3_aa: CASSYVRSSQPQHF
v_call: TRBV6-2/TRBV6-3
j_call: TRBJ1-5

cdr3_aa: CASSYSGTGASYEQYF
v_call: TRBV6-5
j_call: TRBJ2-7

cdr3_aa: CSDPRGSPAKNIQYF
v_call: TRBV20-1
j_call: TRBJ2-4

cdr3_aa: CSVVNRADYGYTF
v_call: TRBV29-1
j_call: TRBJ1-2